The clone carrying this T cell receptor (beta chain) showed up just a few times. It was during active infection that Seattle patients were enrolled and then longitudinally followed. The length of the CDR3 is 10 residues. Germline CDR1 SGHAT, CDR2 FQNNGV. V gave up 4 bases and J gave up 9 bases, with 4 bases separating them. The repertoire was sequenced with immunoSEQ multiplex PCR; TCRdb's copy has only in-frame clones and lacks some. The repertoire holds around 460,000 clones, with around 90% as singletons. These data come from a study of blood T cell repertoires in COVID-19. Background on the study: Sources were T cells, B-cell-depleted T cells, or PBMCs; the material itself was cDNA or gDNA.

The TCR sequence derives from a man aged 18-30 years with COVID-19, enrolled during active disease. This chain connects TRBV11-2 to TRBJ1-5, with unresolved D. Source material: peripheral blood. The CDR3 reads CASSSSPQHF. CDR3 bases: TGTGCCAGCAGCTCCTCGCCCCAGCATTTT.